This T cell receptor (beta chain) comes out of a study of blood T cells in healthy people across ages. In its sample, this clonotype was seen a few times. For the second PCR, which ran for about 6 to 12 cycles, a sample-barcoded 5' primer and a J-beta primer mix were used. TCRdb passed the 5' RACE reads through MiXCR, listing each CDR3 protein once. The table shows over 550,000 distinct CDR3 sequences, with about 30% occurring only once. Trimming removed 1 base from V and 2 bases from J, with 12 bases in between. This CDR3 comprises 15 residues. Germline assignment: CDR1 SGHTA and CDR2 FQGNSA. The sequencing sample was made of blood. J is TRBJ2-7 and V is TRBV7-2; D not certain. The TCR originated in an elderly woman in good health. The CDR3 protein is CASSLDRVVPYEQYF. The CDR3, as DNA: TGTGCCAGCAGCTTAGACCGGGTCGTACCCTACGAGCAGTACTTC.